This T cell receptor (beta chain) comes out of a study of cytomegalovirus exposure and HLA in healthy donors. Amplification used 60 Vbeta primers and 13 Jbeta primers. Produced via immunoSEQ multiplex PCR; TCRdb's table is partial and in-frame only. The sample lists 160,000 or so clones; about 80% were seen once. V was cut by 5 bases and J by 3 bases, with 10 bases left in between. This CDR3 comprises 14 residues. Germline assignment: CDR1 SGHVS and CDR2 FNYEAQ. General study points: Three of the chains that were CMV-associated were confirmed in vitro to be specific for CMV antigens.

Concerning this clone: Its antigen is not identified.

The specimen sequenced was PBMCs. The rearrangement joins TRBV7-6 to TRBJ2-2; TRBD1 is a possible D gene (5 bases). This clonotype originated in a man aged 25 to 45 in good health and CMV-seronegative. CDR3 sequence (DNA): TGTGCCAGCAGCCCCTCGACAGACACCGGGGAGCTGTTTTTT. It translates to CASSPSTDTGELFF. The full variable domain, completed using reference TRBV7-6 and TRBJ2-2, is GAGVSQSPRYKVTKRGQDVALRCDPISGHVSLYWYRQALGQGPEFLTYFNYEAQQDKSGLPNDRFSAERPEGSISTLTIQRTEQRDSAMYRCASSPSTDTGELFFGEGSRLTVL.